This T cell receptor (beta chain) was sequenced for a study of technical replicates of blood from a handful of donors. The CDR3 is 15 amino acids. Per the germline V gene, CDR1 is MNHEY and CDR2 is SMNVEV (reference sequence). With V trimmed by 4 bases and J by 4 bases, 4 bases remained unmatched. Some clones are missing from TCRdb's copy, which holds only in-frame ones; the method was immunoSEQ multiplex PCR. Among 74,000 or so clones, 95% to 97% were seen once, and the ten largest hold about 0.3%. Sequenced sample: T cells isolated from PBMCs. This clonotype originated in a human donor in good health. The chain joins TRBV27 to TRBJ1-5; 10 bases agree with TRBD1. Here the CDR3 reads CASSSDRGPNQPQHF. The CDR3 bases are TGTGCCAGCAGTTCAGACAGGGGGCCGAATCAGCCCCAGCATTTT.